This T cell receptor beta chain was documented in a study of shared clonotypes between healthy human individuals. Healthy adults negative for HIV, lacking recent acute infections or vaccinations, served as donors. Measured with immunoSEQ multiplex PCR; TCRdb has only the in-frame clones, and not every one. There are over a million clones in the sample; approximately 80% occur only once, and roughly 0.61% lies in the top ten. V lost 3 bases and J lost 5, with 10 bases in between. This CDR3 contains 13 residues. Germline V CDR1 and CDR2: SGHAT, FQDESV (reference sequence). Notes on the study in general: Generation probability values for non-shared clonotypes were lower than those for clonotypes shared by all four donors. Clonotype sharing among donors likely depends on sequencing depth.

As for this clone: The antigen remains unidentified.

The material sequenced was memory CD4+ T cells from PBMCs. Subset given: CD45RA-negative fraction. This clonotype was sampled from a man aged 18-30 years in good health. Some clones in this sample may be carry-over from other donors' samples. The chain employs TRBV11-1 and TRBJ2-5; D assignment may be TRBD1 or TRBD2 (5 bases each). In DNA form, the CDR3 reads TGTGCCAGCAGCTTCGGGGCGAGGGAGACCCAGTACTTC. It specifies CASSFGARETQYF. The variable domain in full, with the rest retrieved from reference TRBV11-1 and TRBJ2-5, is EAEVAQSPRYKITEKSQAVAFWCDPISGHATLYWYRQILGQGPELLVQFQDESVVDDSQLPKDRFSAERLKGVDSTLKIQPAELGDSAMYLCASSFGARETQYFGPGTRLLVL.